This T cell receptor (beta chain) was sequenced for a study of response to subunit inactivated influenza vaccine. Regarding the study as a whole: It was suggested by the authors that few new T cells are recruited by each seasonal influenza vaccination.

One entry per CDR3 protein, called by TCRdb with MiXCR from the RT-PCR reads. The sample includes some 160,000 distinct CDR3 sequences, 9.5% to 13% of them seen just once. Germline values: CDR1 DFQATT, CDR2 SNEGSKA (reference sequence). The CDR3 runs 17 residues. After removal of 3 bases from V and 3 bases from J, the junction contained 7 bases not matched to a gene. This clonotype was recorded a few times. Its target is unknown. Sequencing was performed on non-naive T cells sorted from PBMCs, taken roughly 6 weeks after vaccination. The sequence came from a middle-aged man who received an inactivated influenza vaccine. The chain employs TRBV20-1 and TRBJ2-3; TRBD2 agrees at 15 bases. The CDR3: CSASSGTSGRRTDTQYF. DNA of the CDR3: TGCAGTGCTAGTTCCGGGACTAGCGGGAGGAGAACAGATACGCAGTATTTT.